This T cell receptor beta chain was sequenced during a study of Ad26.COV2.S vaccination and SARS-CoV-2 variants. Treatment denoted: 19 received Ad26.COV2.S at low or high dose, single or two shots; five or six received placebo; per-sample allocation not given. The study sampled participants on day 63 after the first vaccine or placebo injection. Comment on this clone: Its specificity is not known.

Profiling relied on immunoSEQ multiplex PCR, and the TCRdb table lists in-frame clones only, not all of them. The profile shows hundreds of thousands of clones, around 90% of them singletons. Study results and caveats: Similar non-spike TCR breadth was observed in recipients of vaccine and of placebo.

The sequencing here drew on peripheral blood, taken in a trial of Ad26.COV2.S vaccine versus placebo. This sequence originates from a person aged 18-65 years who received the Ad26.COV2.S COVID-19 vaccine or a placebo.

CDR3: CASSLPGGTGVSNYGYTF. CDR3 DNA: TGTGCCAGCAGCCTCCCGGGGGGGACAGGGGTGTCTAACTATGGCTACACCTTC. The chain joins TRBV7-2 to TRBJ1-2; TRBD1 matches at 10 bases. The length of the CDR3 is 18 residues. Germline CDR1 and CDR2: SGHTA and FQGNSA. V lost 5 bases and J lost 0; bases outside the gene matches: 12.